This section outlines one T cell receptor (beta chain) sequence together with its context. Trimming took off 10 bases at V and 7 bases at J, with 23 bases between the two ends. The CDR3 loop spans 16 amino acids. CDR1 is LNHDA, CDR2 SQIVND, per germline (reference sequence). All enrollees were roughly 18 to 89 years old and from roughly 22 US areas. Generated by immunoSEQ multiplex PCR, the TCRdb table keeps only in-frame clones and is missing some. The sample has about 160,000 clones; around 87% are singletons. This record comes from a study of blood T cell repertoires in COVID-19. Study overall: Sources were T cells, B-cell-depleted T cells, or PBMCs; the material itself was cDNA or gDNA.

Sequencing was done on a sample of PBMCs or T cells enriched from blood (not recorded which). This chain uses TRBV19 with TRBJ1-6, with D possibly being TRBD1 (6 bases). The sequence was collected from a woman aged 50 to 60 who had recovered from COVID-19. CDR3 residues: CATTSGAVSTNSPLHF. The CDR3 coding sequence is TGTGCCACTACCTCAGGGGCAGTGTCCACAAATTCACCCCTCCACTTT.